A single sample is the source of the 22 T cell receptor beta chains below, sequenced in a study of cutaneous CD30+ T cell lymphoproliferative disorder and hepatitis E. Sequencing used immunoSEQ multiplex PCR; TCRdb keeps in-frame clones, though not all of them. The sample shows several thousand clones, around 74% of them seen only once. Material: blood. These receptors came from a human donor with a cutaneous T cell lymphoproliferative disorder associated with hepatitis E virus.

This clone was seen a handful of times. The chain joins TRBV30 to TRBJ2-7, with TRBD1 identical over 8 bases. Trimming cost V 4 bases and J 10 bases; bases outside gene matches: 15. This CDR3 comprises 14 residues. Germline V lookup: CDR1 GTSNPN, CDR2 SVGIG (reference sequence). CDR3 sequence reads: CAWNGQGGPGLQYF. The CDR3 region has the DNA TGTGCCTGGAACGGACAGGGTGGCCCTGGACTCCAGTACTTC.

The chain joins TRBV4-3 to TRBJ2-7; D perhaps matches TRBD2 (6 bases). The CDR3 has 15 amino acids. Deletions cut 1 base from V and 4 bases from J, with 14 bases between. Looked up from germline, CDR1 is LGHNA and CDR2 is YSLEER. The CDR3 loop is CASSQGRGLLYEQYF. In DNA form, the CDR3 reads TGCGCCAGCAGCCAAGGAAGGGGACTCTTATACGAGCAGTACTTC.

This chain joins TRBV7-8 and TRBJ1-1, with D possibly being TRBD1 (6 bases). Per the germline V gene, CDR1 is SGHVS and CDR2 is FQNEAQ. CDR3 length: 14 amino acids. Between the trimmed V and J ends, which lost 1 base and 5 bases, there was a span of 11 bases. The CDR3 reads CASSLVRGATEAFF. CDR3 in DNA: TGTGCCAGCAGCTTAGTCAGGGGCGCGACTGAAGCTTTCTTT. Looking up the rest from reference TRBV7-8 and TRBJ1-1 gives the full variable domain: GAGVSQSPRYKVAKRGQDVALRCDPISGHVSLFWYQQALGQGPEFLTYFQNEAQLDKSGLPSDRFFAERPEGSVSTLKIQRTQQEDSAVYLCASSLVRGATEAFFGQGTRLTVV.

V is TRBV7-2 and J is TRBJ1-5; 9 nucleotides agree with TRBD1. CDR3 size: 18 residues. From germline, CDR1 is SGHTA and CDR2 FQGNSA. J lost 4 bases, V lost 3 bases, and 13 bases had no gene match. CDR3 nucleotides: TGTGCCAGCAGCTTCCCCCCCGGGACAGGGAATTTAAATCAGCCCCAGCATTTT. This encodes CASSFPPGTGNLNQPQHF.

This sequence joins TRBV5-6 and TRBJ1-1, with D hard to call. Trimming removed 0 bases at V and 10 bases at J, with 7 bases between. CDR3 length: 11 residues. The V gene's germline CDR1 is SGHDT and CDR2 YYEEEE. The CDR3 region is CASSLGVIAFF. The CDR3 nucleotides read TGTGCCAGCAGCTTGGGGGTAATAGCTTTCTTT.

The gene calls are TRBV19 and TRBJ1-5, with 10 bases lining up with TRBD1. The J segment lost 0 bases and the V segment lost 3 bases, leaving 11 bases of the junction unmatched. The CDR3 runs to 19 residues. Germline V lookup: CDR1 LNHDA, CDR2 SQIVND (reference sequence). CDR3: CASSIQGQGPLFSNQPQHF. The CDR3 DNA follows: TGTGCCAGTAGTATCCAGGGACAGGGGCCTCTCTTTAGCAATCAGCCCCAGCATTTT.

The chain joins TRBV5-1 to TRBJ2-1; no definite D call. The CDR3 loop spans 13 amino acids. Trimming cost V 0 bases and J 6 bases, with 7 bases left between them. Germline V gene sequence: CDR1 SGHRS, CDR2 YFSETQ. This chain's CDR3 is CASSLGYANEQFF. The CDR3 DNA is TGCGCCAGCAGCTTGGGATACGCCAATGAGCAGTTCTTC.

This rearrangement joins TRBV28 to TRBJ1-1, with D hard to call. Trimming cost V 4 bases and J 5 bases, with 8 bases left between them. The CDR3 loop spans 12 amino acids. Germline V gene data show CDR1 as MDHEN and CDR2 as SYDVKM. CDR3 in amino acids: CASSSPGTEAFF. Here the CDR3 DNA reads TGTGCCAGCAGTTCCCCGGGGACTGAAGCTTTCTTT.

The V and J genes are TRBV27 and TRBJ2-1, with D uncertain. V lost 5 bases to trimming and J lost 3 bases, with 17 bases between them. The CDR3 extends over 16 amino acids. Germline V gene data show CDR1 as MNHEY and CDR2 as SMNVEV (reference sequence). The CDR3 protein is CASSKPGPGVYNEQFF. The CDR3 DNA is TGTGCCAGCAGTAAACCGGGCCCCGGTGTCTACAATGAGCAGTTCTTC.

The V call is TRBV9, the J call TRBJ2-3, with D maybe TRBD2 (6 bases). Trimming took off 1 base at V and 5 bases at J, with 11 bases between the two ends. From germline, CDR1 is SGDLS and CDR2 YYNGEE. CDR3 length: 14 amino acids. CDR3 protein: CASSVHPGGDTQYF. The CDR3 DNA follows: TGTGCCAGCAGCGTACACCCCGGGGGAGATACGCAGTATTTT. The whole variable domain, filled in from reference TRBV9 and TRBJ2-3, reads DSGVTQTPKHLITATGQRVTLRCSPRSGDLSVYWYQQSLDQGLQFLIQYYNGEERAKGNILERFSAQQFPDLHSELNLSSLELGDSALYFCASSVHPGGDTQYFGPGTRLTVL.

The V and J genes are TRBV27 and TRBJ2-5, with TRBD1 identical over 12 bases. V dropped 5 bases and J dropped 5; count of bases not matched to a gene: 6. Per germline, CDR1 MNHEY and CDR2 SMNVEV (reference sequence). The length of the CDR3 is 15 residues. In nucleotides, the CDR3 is TGTGCCAGCAGTCCTGGGACAGGGGGCCTCGAGACCCAGTACTTC. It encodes CASSPGTGGLETQYF.

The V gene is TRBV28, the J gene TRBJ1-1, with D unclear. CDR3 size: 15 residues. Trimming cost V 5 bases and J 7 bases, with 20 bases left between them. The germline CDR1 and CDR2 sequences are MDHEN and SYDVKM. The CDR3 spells CASSGWEAATYEAFF. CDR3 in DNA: TGTGCCAGCAGTGGATGGGAAGCAGCGACCTATGAAGCTTTCTTT.

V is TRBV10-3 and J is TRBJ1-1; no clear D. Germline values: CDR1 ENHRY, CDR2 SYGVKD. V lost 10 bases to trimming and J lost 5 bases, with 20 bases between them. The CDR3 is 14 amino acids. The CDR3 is CATMSAGLETEAFF. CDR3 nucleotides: TGTGCCACCATGTCTGCGGGGTTGGAGACTGAAGCTTTCTTT.

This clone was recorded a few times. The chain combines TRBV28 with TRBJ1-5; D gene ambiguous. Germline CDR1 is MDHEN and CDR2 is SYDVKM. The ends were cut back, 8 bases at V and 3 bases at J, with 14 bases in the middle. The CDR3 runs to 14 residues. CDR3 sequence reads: CASHAGVLNQPQHF. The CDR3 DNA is TGTGCCAGCCACGCCGGCGTACTCAATCAGCCCCAGCATTTT.

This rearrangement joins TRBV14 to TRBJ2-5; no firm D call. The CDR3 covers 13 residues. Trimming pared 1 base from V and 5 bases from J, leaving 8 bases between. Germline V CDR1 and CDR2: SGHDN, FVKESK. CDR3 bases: TGTGCCAGCAGCCAAGTCCGGGTGGAGACCCAGTACTTC. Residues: CASSQVRVETQYF.

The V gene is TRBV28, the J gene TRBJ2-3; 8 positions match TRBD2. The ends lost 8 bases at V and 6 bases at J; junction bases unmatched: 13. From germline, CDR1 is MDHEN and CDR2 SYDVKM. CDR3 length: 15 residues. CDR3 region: CASGASGLGGDTQYF. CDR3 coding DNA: TGTGCCAGCGGGGCGTCGGGACTAGGCGGGGATACGCAGTATTTT.

The CDR3 DNA follows: TGTGCCAGCACTCGCCCGGGGGCAGGGTACGAGCAGTACTTC. Protein: CASTRPGAGYEQYF. This chain uses TRBV28 with TRBJ2-7; either TRBD1 or TRBD2 may fit D (6 bases each). V was shortened by 7 bases and J by 4 bases, with 17 bases between the two germline ends. The CDR3 spans 14 residues. CDR1 and CDR2 from the germline V gene are MDHEN and SYDVKM.

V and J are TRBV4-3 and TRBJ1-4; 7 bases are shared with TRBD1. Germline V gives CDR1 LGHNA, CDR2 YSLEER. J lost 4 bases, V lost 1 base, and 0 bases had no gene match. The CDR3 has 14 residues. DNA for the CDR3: TGCGCCAGCAGCCAAGGACAGGGTAATGAAAAACTGTTTTTT. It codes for CASSQGQGNEKLFF.

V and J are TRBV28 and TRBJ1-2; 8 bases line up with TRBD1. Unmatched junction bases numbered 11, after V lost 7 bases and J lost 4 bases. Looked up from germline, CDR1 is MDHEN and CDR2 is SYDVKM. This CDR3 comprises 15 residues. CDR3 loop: CASIPGQGAGYGYTF. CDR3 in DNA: TGTGCCAGCATCCCTGGACAGGGTGCGGGCTATGGCTACACCTTC.

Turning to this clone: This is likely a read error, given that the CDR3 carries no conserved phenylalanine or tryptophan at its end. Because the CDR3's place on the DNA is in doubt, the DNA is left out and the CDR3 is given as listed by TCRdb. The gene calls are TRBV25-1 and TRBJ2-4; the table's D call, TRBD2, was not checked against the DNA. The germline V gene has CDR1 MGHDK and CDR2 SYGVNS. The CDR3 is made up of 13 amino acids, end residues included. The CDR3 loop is CASSSRMASPRRG.

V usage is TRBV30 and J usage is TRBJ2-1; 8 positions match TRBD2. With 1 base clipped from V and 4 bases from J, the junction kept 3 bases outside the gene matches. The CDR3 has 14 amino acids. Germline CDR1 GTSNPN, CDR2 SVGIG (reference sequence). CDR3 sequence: CAWSDGGAYNEQFF. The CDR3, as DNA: TGTGCCTGGAGTGACGGGGGGGCTTACAATGAGCAGTTCTTC.

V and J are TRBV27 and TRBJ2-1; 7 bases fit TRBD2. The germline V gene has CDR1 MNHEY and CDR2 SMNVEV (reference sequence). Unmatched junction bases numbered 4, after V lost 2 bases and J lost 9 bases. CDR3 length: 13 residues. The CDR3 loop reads CASSLMASGEQFF. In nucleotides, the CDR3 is TGTGCCAGCAGTTTAATGGCTAGCGGTGAGCAGTTCTTC.